One sample yielded the 20 T cell receptor beta chains listed below, sequenced in a study of blood T cell repertoires in COVID-19. Profiling relied on immunoSEQ multiplex PCR, and the TCRdb table lists in-frame clones only, not all of them. The profile shows over 120,000 clones, roughly 80% of them singletons. Sequencing was done on a sample of peripheral blood. The receptors were gathered from a man aged 70 or older who had recovered from COVID-19.

The V and J genes are TRBV5-1 and TRBJ2-2, with 8 positions matching TRBD2. Trimming removed 5 bases from V and 4 bases from J; junction bases left unmatched: 7. There are 15 residues in the CDR3. Germline values: CDR1 SGHRS, CDR2 YFSETQ. The CDR3 sequence is CASRTTSESTGELFF. The CDR3 DNA reads as TGCGCCAGCAGGACGACTAGCGAGTCCACCGGGGAGCTGTTTTTT.

The chain links TRBV5-6 to TRBJ2-5; a possible D gene is TRBD1 (5 bases). This CDR3 is built from 13 residues. Trimming left V 2 bases short and J 4 bases short, with 9 bases between. Germline CDR1 and CDR2: SGHDT and YYEEEE. CDR3 loop: CASSFQGRETQYF. For the CDR3, the DNA is TGTGCCAGCAGCTTTCAGGGAAGAGAGACCCAGTACTTC.

This sequence joins TRBV5-1 and TRBJ2-7; TRBD2 agrees at 8 bases. Germline V gene data show CDR1 as SGHRS and CDR2 as YFSETQ. The CDR3 is 14 residues long. Trimming took 4 bases from V and 4 from J; bases not matched to a gene: 7. The CDR3, as DNA: TGCGCCAGCAGCCTTAGCGGGACGGGGTACGAGCAGTACTTC. It is translated as CASSLSGTGYEQYF.

This chain links TRBV29-1 with TRBJ1-1, with unresolved D. V lost 2 bases and J lost 1, with 8 bases in between. Per germline, CDR1 SQVTM and CDR2 ANQGSEA. The CDR3 covers 13 residues. The CDR3 loop reads CSVELKANTEAFF. The CDR3 DNA reads as TGCAGCGTTGAACTGAAAGCGAACACTGAAGCTTTCTTT.

The chain couples TRBV13 to TRBJ2-1; the match to TRBD2 covers 13 bases. Germline CDR1 is PRHDT and CDR2 is FYEKMQ (reference sequence). The CDR3 is 19 amino acids. With 4 bases clipped from V and 10 bases from J, the junction kept 19 bases outside the gene matches. CDR3 sequence: CASSSDPPAGLAGAREQFF. The CDR3 nucleotides are TGTGCCAGCAGCTCCGACCCGCCCGCCGGACTAGCGGGAGCACGGGAGCAGTTCTTC.

CDR3 nucleotides: TGTGCCAGCAGTTACTCGGGCAGGGGATCGGGCGAGCAGTACTTC. This codes for CASSYSGRGSGEQYF. This sequence joins TRBV6-5 and TRBJ2-7; D perhaps matches TRBD1 (6 bases). Germline CDR1 reads MNHEY; CDR2 reads SVGAGI. There are 15 residues in the CDR3. Trimming pared 0 bases from V and 6 bases from J, leaving 15 bases between.

The J gene is TRBJ2-7, the V gene TRBV4-1; D possibly corresponds to TRBD1 (5 bases). Germline CDR1 is MGHRA and CDR2 is YSYEKL. The CDR3 has 13 amino acids. V was trimmed by 0 bases and J by 5 bases, leaving 8 bases between them. The CDR3 DNA reads as TGCGCCAGCAGCCAAGAAACAGGAGACGAGCAGTACTTC. Its translation: CASSQETGDEQYF.

This chain links TRBV2 with TRBJ1-2, with TRBD1 identical over 8 bases. Trimming cost V 8 bases and J 7 bases; bases outside gene matches: 6. CDR1 SNHLY and CDR2 FYNNEI come from the germline V gene. CDR3 size: 12 residues. Here the CDR3 reads CASGQGATGYTF. The CDR3 nucleotides read TGTGCCAGCGGTCAGGGGGCTACTGGCTACACCTTC. The whole variable domain, remainder taken from reference TRBV2 and TRBJ1-2, is EPEVTQTPSHQVTQMGQEVILRCVPISNHLYFYWYRQILGQKVEFLVSFYNNEISEKSEIFDDQFSVERPDGSNFTLKIRSTKLEDSAMYFCASGQGATGYTFGSGTRLTVV.

The rearrangement links TRBV30 to TRBJ2-1, with 12 bases lining up with TRBD2. This CDR3 comprises 17 residues. Germline V gene lookup returns CDR1 GTSNPN and CDR2 SVGIG (reference sequence). After removal of 4 bases from V and 1 base from J, the junction contained 8 bases not matched to a gene. In DNA, the CDR3 is TGTGCCTGGAACCCACGGACTAGCGGGATTTCCTACAATGAGCAGTTCTTC. Amino acids: CAWNPRTSGISYNEQFF.

The chain combines TRBV7-9 with TRBJ2-2; TRBD2 is a possible D gene (5 bases). The V end was cut by 5 bases, the J end by 7 bases, with 8 bases between. The CDR3 has 12 residues. The germline CDR1 and CDR2 sequences are SEHNR and FQNEAQ (reference sequence). The CDR3 here is CASSPGGGELFF. The CDR3 bases are TGTGCCAGCAGCCCCGGAGGCGGGGAGCTGTTTTTT.

The chain combines TRBV5-4 with TRBJ2-7; possible D gene TRBD2, 6 bases. V was cut by 4 bases and J by 5 bases, with 19 bases left in between. The CDR3 runs to 15 residues. Germline CDR1 SGHNT, CDR2 YYREEE (reference sequence). The DNA of the CDR3 is TGTGCCAGCAGCCCGGAGGGCCCGGGGTGGCACGAGCAGTACTTC. Residues: CASSPEGPGWHEQYF.

In its sample, this clone was seen once. The CDR3 region is CASSPGLAGVTGELFF. The CDR3 DNA follows: TGTGCCAGCTCACCAGGACTAGCGGGGGTCACCGGGGAGCTGTTTTTT. The chain carries TRBV18 and TRBJ2-2; the match to TRBD2 covers 13 bases. V was clipped by 2 bases and J by 4 bases; unmatched bases: 1. This CDR3 has 16 residues. CDR1 and CDR2 (germline): KGHSH, LQKENI. The whole variable domain, remainder taken from reference TRBV18 and TRBJ2-2, is NAGVMQNPRHLVRRRGQEARLRCSPMKGHSHVYWYRQLPEEGLKFMVYLQKENIIDESGMPKERFSAEFPKEGPSILRIQQVVRGDSAAYFCASSPGLAGVTGELFFGEGSRLTVL.

The V and J genes are TRBV6-6 and TRBJ2-7; 10 nucleotides match TRBD1. The CDR3 has 16 residues. J lost 0 bases, V lost 8 bases, and 10 bases had no gene match. The germline CDR1 and CDR2 sequences are MNHNY and SVGAGI (reference sequence). CDR3 DNA: TGTGCCAGCCGGGACAGGGGCATTTCAAGCTCCTACGAGCAGTACTTC. This encodes CASRDRGISSSYEQYF.

The chain is built from TRBV7-9 and TRBJ2-7; the match to TRBD1 covers 11 bases. The V gene end was trimmed by 5 bases and the J gene end by 5 bases; junction bases not matched to a gene: 5. The CDR3 covers 14 residues. Germline-derived CDR1 and CDR2 are SEHNR and FQNEAQ (reference sequence). The CDR3 DNA reads as TGTGCCAGCAGCCCAGGGGACAGGGGGGACGAGCAGTACTTC. Translating it yields CASSPGDRGDEQYF.

V is TRBV18 and J is TRBJ1-5; a weak D match, TRBD1 (5 bases). In germline, CDR1 is KGHSH, CDR2 LQKENI. The CDR3 sequence is 19 residues long. V lost 3 bases and J lost 5, with 26 bases in between. CDR3 sequence: CASSPESGGAIPYHQPQHF. The CDR3 DNA follows: TGTGCCAGCTCACCGGAATCAGGAGGGGCGATCCCCTATCATCAGCCCCAGCATTTT.

CDR3 in DNA: TGTGCCAGCAGCTGGATGGGACTAGCGGGAGCCACCGGGGAGCTGTTTTTT. The encoded protein is CASSWMGLAGATGELFF. This rearrangement joins TRBV5-4 to TRBJ2-2; TRBD2 agrees at 14 bases. V shed 3 bases, J shed 4 bases, and the junction held 5 bases outside the gene matches. The germline CDR1 and CDR2 sequences are SGHNT and YYREEE (reference sequence). The CDR3 is 17 residues long.

V is TRBV6-5 and J is TRBJ1-3; 8 nucleotides match TRBD1. Germline CDR1 is MNHEY and CDR2 is SVGAGI. The CDR3 has 14 residues. The V and J ends lost 6 bases and 7 bases, in that order; junction bases with no gene match: 8. Here the CDR3 DNA reads TGTGCCAGCAGACCCCCAGGGGGCATGAACACCATATATTTT. This sequence encodes CASRPPGGMNTIYF.

This clone was detected only a few times. The rearrangement links TRBV12-5 to TRBJ1-1; D is possibly TRBD1 (6 bases). This CDR3 region has 12 residues. The V end lost 6 bases, the J end lost 10 bases, and 15 bases lay between the germline ends. Germline lookup yields CDR1 LGHNT and CDR2 FRNRAP. CDR3 DNA: TGTGCTAGTGGCCAGGACAGCTCTTTAGCTTTCTTT. Protein product: CASGQDSSLAFF.

The chain carries TRBV29-1 and TRBJ1-2; 8 bases fit TRBD1. The CDR3 runs 12 residues. Germline loops: CDR1 SQVTM, CDR2 ANQGSEA. After removal of 6 bases from V and 8 bases from J, the junction contained 8 bases not matched to a gene. The DNA of the CDR3 is TGCAGCGTGGGGGGACAGGCGGAAGGCTACACCTTC. As protein: CSVGGQAEGYTF. The full variable domain, rest sourced from reference TRBV29-1 and TRBJ1-2, is SAVISQKPSRDICQRGTSLTIQCQVDSQVTMMFWYRQQPGQSLTLIATANQGSEATYESGFVIDKFPISRPNLTFSTLTVSNMSPEDSSIYLCSVGGQAEGYTFGSGTRLTVV.

J is TRBJ2-1 and V is TRBV11-2; D perhaps matches TRBD2 (6 bases). This CDR3 spans 15 amino acids. Deletions cut 1 base from V and 8 bases from J, with 15 bases between. Germline CDR1 reads SGHAT; CDR2 reads FQNNGV. CDR3 DNA sequence: TGTGCCAGCAGCTTAGGAGGGAGGACGATGGATGAGCAGTTCTTC. Translating it yields CASSLGGRTMDEQFF. Full variable domain (missing parts from reference TRBV11-2 and TRBJ2-1): EAGVAQSPRYKIIEKRQSVAFWCNPISGHATLYWYQQILGQGPKLLIQFQNNGVVDDSQLPKDRFSAERLKGVDSTLKIQPAKLEDSAVYLCASSLGGRTMDEQFFGPGTRLTVL.